This section outlines one T cell receptor (beta chain) sequence together with its context. Its target is not known. The sample is drawn from a study of CD4+ T cells in melanoma. The study, taken as a whole, reports: A reported correlation linked neoantigen-specific CD4+ T cells to CD8+, macrophage and B cell function.

Only in-frame clones appear in the TCRdb table, and some are missing; sequencing was by immunoSEQ multiplex PCR. The profile covers over 130,000 clones, with 80% to 95% appearing a single time and 1.5% taken by the ten largest. This CDR3 region has 16 residues. The J segment lost 7 bases and the V segment lost 4 bases, leaving 15 bases of the junction unmatched. Looked up from germline, CDR1 is SGHRS and CDR2 is YFSETQ. The receptor comes from a human donor with melanoma. V gene TRBV5-1 combines with J gene TRBJ2-7; 9 bases map to TRBD1. CDR3 loop: CASSRGLTGGLGEQYF. CDR3 bases: TGCGCCAGCAGCAGGGGACTTACAGGGGGCCTAGGTGAGCAGTACTTC.